This T cell receptor (beta chain) was sequenced in a study of chemoradiotherapy in HPV16-positive cancers. Whole-study findings and limits: Candidate HPV-specific clones and E7-related TCR motifs grew in tumor during treatment. Only a couple of HPV16-positive patients supplied the functional HPV-specificity definition.

Regarding this clone: Its specificity is unknown.

Method: immunoSEQ multiplex PCR; TCRdb's copy keeps in-frame clones and lacks some. Among almost 15,000 clones listed, 70% to 90% were seen once. The sequence was obtained from a human donor with HPV-associated anogenital cancer. The material was blood, obtained from a patient who underwent chemoradiotherapy.

CDR3 loop: CASSLATGARETQYF. CDR3 in DNA: TGTGCCAGCAGCTTGGCCACAGGGGCTAGGGAGACCCAGTACTTC. The genes are TRBV5-6 and TRBJ2-5; TRBD1 agrees at 7 bases. The J segment lost 5 bases and the V segment lost 0 bases, leaving 7 bases of the junction unmatched. The V gene's germline CDR1 is SGHDT and CDR2 YYEEEE. The CDR3 totals 15 residues.